Sequencing of this T cell receptor (beta chain) was carried out in a study of blood T cells in healthy people across ages. Background on the study: Roughly one uniquely barcoded beta molecule per two T cells was captured.

With 0 bases clipped from V and 11 bases from J, the junction kept 8 bases outside the gene matches. The CDR3 is made up of 15 amino acids. Germline V CDR1 and CDR2: MGHRA, YSYEKL. The study, taken as a whole, reports: Aged donors had fewer naive CD4+ cells and lower diversity than long-lived donors. Researchers said unsorted PBMCs prevented a conclusive naive versus antigen-experienced comparison.

As concerns this clonotype: The antigen is not known.

A second PCR of roughly 6 to 12 cycles used a sample-barcoded 5' primer and a J-beta primer mix. TCRdb used MiXCR to reprocess the 5' RACE reads, holding one entry per CDR3 protein. The table lists approximately 1.5 million distinct CDR3 sequences, 34% of them singletons, with 11% in the top ten. The chain employs TRBV4-1 and TRBJ2-5; 11 positions agree with TRBD1. The receptor was isolated from a young woman in good health. The specimen was blood. The DNA for the CDR3 is TGCGCCAGCAGCCAAGAAGGACAGGGGGCGCAAGAGCAGTACTTC. This encodes CASSQEGQGAQEQYF.